These 28 T cell receptor beta chains share one sample of origin, sequenced in a study of blood T cells in healthy people across ages. The second PCR ran about 6 to 11 cycles with a sample-barcoded 5' primer and J-beta primers. TCRdb passed the 5' RACE reads through MiXCR, listing each CDR3 protein once. The sample contains roughly 2 million distinct CDR3 sequences, just under 50% of which appear only once. The sequencing input was blood. The source is a middle-aged woman in good health.

The chain carries TRBV2 and TRBJ2-5, with TRBD1 matching 8 bases. Germline loops: CDR1 SNHLY, CDR2 FYNNEI. V lost 5 bases and J lost 4; bases outside the gene matches: 9. The length of the CDR3 is 15 residues. This CDR3 is CASSFAGTGLETQYF. The DNA of the CDR3 is TGTGCCAGCAGTTTCGCCGGGACAGGACTAGAGACCCAGTACTTC.

V is TRBV3-1 and J is TRBJ1-5, with D possibly matching TRBD1 (6 bases). This CDR3 has 15 residues. With 3 bases removed from V and 6 bases from J, the gap between germline ends came to 15 bases. The germline V gene has CDR1 LGHDT and CDR2 YNNKEL (reference sequence). CDR3 residues: CASSQEGTLGQPQHF. The CDR3 DNA follows: TGTGCCAGCAGCCAGGAAGGGACACTCGGTCAGCCCCAGCATTTT.

This clonotype was recorded a few times. This chain links TRBV6-2 or TRBV6-3 with TRBJ1-2; D not certain. Germline assignment: CDR1 MNHEY and CDR2 SVGEGT. The CDR3 has 14 amino acids. V lost 5 bases and J lost 2, with 12 bases in between. CDR3 loop: CASSPQRLNYGYTF. CDR3 DNA sequence: TGTGCCAGCAGTCCCCAGCGATTAAACTATGGCTACACCTTC.

This clonotype was counted a few times. The chain is built from TRBV5-1 and TRBJ2-3; 8 bases align to TRBD2. Trimming cost V 0 bases and J 4 bases; bases outside gene matches: 7. This CDR3 spans 16 amino acids. Germline loops: CDR1 SGHRS, CDR2 YFSETQ. The CDR3 region has the DNA TGCGCCAGCAGCTTGGGCCCCGGGAGGGGTGCAGATACGCAGTATTTT. As protein: CASSLGPGRGADTQYF.

This clonotype appeared once. The rearrangement uses TRBV24-1 and TRBJ2-7; 12 bases map to TRBD2. Looked up from germline, CDR1 is KGHDR and CDR2 is SFDVKD. The CDR3 is made up of 16 amino acids. After removal of 4 bases from V and 6 bases from J, the junction contained 9 bases not matched to a gene. The CDR3 region has the DNA TGTGCCACCAGTGACCCAACTAGCGGGGGGCCCTTCGAGCAGTACTTC. Its translation is CATSDPTSGGPFEQYF.

This clonotype was counted only a few times. CDR3 sequence (DNA): TGCGCCAGCAGCTTGTACACGGGGGCGAGGAATGAGCAGTTCTTC. Amino acids: CASSLYTGARNEQFF. This chain uses TRBV5-1 with TRBJ2-1; possibly TRBD1 or TRBD2 for D (6 bases each). V was pared by 1 base and J by 7 bases, with 15 bases between. This CDR3 is built from 15 residues. Germline loops: CDR1 SGHRS, CDR2 YFSETQ.

This clonotype was seen a single time. The chain employs TRBV7-2 and TRBJ1-6; 11 nucleotides agree with TRBD1. CDR3 length: 16 residues. The V and J ends lost 5 bases and 10 bases, in that order; junction bases with no gene match: 10. CDR1 SGHTA and CDR2 FQGNSA come from the germline V gene. CDR3 in DNA: TGTGCCAGCAGCCCCCTTGGACAGGGGGCGAGATCACCCCTCCACTTT. This encodes CASSPLGQGARSPLHF.

This clonotype was counted once. The chain links TRBV25-1 to TRBJ2-5; possibly TRBD2 for D (5 bases). The V end was cut by 3 bases, the J end by 2 bases, with 13 bases between. Germline CDR1 is MGHDK and CDR2 is SYGVNS. CDR3 length: 15 residues. The CDR3 DNA reads as TGTGCCAGCAGTGACATGAGGCGGGCTCAAGAGACCCAGTACTTC. Its translation is CASSDMRRAQETQYF.

This rearrangement joins TRBV11-1 to TRBJ2-7; D perhaps matches TRBD2 (5 bases). Trimming took 5 bases from V and 5 from J, leaving 13 bases between them. The CDR3 is 13 residues long. CDR1 is SGHAT and CDR2 is FQDESV in the germline V gene (reference sequence). The CDR3 is CASSPYQRDEQYF. Here the CDR3 DNA reads TGTGCCAGCAGCCCGTACCAGAGGGACGAGCAGTACTTC.

This sequence joins TRBV20-1 and TRBJ2-1; no definite D call. The CDR3 covers 14 residues. Germline values: CDR1 DFQATT, CDR2 SNEGSKA (reference sequence). V was clipped by 3 bases and J by 2 bases, with 11 bases between them. CDR3 nucleotides: TGCAGTGCTAGGCTTTTGGGAACCTACAATGAGCAGTTCTTC. Its protein product is CSARLLGTYNEQFF.

This clonotype has a single count. The chain uses TRBV20-1 and TRBJ2-1, with 10 bases fitting TRBD2. Germline V gene sequence: CDR1 DFQATT, CDR2 SNEGSKA (reference sequence). V lost 4 bases, J lost 10 bases, and 10 bases stayed unmatched. The CDR3 sequence is 14 residues long. The CDR3 DNA follows: TGCAGTGCTACCGGGACTAGCGCAGTTGGGGAGCAGTTCTTC. It encodes CSATGTSAVGEQFF.

This clonotype occurred a few times. The V call is TRBV7-9, the J call TRBJ2-5; 8 nucleotides align to TRBD2. In germline, CDR1 is SEHNR, CDR2 FQNEAQ (reference sequence). The trim removed 3 bases at V and 5 bases at J, leaving 8 bases unmatched. The CDR3 loop spans 15 amino acids. The CDR3 loop is CASSFSGAAGETQYF. In nucleotides, the CDR3 is TGTGCCAGCAGCTTTAGCGGGGCGGCCGGGGAGACCCAGTACTTC. The whole variable domain, filled in from reference TRBV7-9 and TRBJ2-5, reads DTGVSQNPRHKITKRGQNVTFRCDPISEHNRLYWYRQTLGQGPEFLTYFQNEAQLEKSRLLSDRFSAERPKGSFSTLEIQRTEQGDSAMYLCASSFSGAAGETQYFGPGTRLLVL.

This clonotype has a count of ten or more. The chain recombines TRBV29-1 with TRBJ2-1; 9 nucleotides align to TRBD2. The J segment lost 9 bases and the V segment lost 4 bases, leaving 7 bases of the junction unmatched. Germline-derived CDR1 and CDR2 are SQVTM and ANQGSEA. The CDR3 has 13 residues. As DNA, the CDR3 is TGCAGCGTTGGTGCGGGGGGGCGTTTTGAGCAGTTCTTC. Encoded protein: CSVGAGGRFEQFF.

The chain recombines TRBV20-1 with TRBJ1-6; 7 bases match TRBD1. V was clipped by 1 base and J by 10 bases; unmatched bases: 7. Per germline, CDR1 DFQATT and CDR2 SNEGSKA (reference sequence). The CDR3 is made up of 14 amino acids. The CDR3 sequence: CSARGAQGNSPLHF. In DNA, the CDR3 is TGCAGTGCTAGAGGGGCACAGGGGAACTCACCCCTCCACTTT.

As regards this clonotype: At one end the junction does not follow the germline gene, possibly because of a read error. This chain joins TRBV28 and TRBJ2-6; 7 positions agree with TRBD1. This CDR3 is 16 amino acids long. Per germline, CDR1 MDHEN and CDR2 SYDVKM. In DNA, the CDR3 is TGTGCCAGCAGTTTAGGGACAGCCTCTGGGACCAACGTCCTGACTTTC. It is translated as CASSLGTASGTNVLTF.

This clonotype was counted a few times. This chain joins TRBV28 and TRBJ2-6; D not certain. The CDR3 has 14 amino acids. Per the germline V gene, CDR1 is MDHEN and CDR2 is SYDVKM. V dropped 6 bases and J dropped 1 base, with 7 bases sitting between them. The CDR3, as DNA: TGTGCCAGCAGCACGGATTCTGGGGCCAACGTCCTGACTTTC. This encodes CASSTDSGANVLTF.

The gene calls are TRBV7-2 and TRBJ1-5, with D perhaps matching TRBD1 (5 bases). Germline V lookup: CDR1 SGHTA, CDR2 FQGNSA. This CDR3 spans 15 amino acids. The germline V and J ends were trimmed by 1 base and 7 bases, with 14 bases remaining between them. The CDR3 loop reads CASSLESGRSQPQHF. The CDR3, as DNA: TGTGCCAGCAGCTTAGAGTCAGGGAGGTCCCAGCCCCAGCATTTT. The whole variable domain, filled in from reference TRBV7-2 and TRBJ1-5, reads GAGVSQSPSNKVTEKGKDVELRCDPISGHTALYWYRQSLGQGLEFLIYFQGNSAPDKSGLPSDRFSAERTGGSVSTLTIQRTQQEDSAVYLCASSLESGRSQPQHFGDGTRLSIL.

This clonotype has just a few counts. The CDR3 sequence: CASSLYIQSSYEQYF. The CDR3, as DNA: TGTGCCAGCAGCTTATACATCCAGAGCTCCTACGAGCAGTACTTC. The chain uses TRBV11-2 and TRBJ2-7; no clear D gene. Germline CDR1 is SGHAT and CDR2 is FQNNGV. The V gene lost 2 bases and the J gene lost 0 bases, with 11 bases spanning the gap. This CDR3 spans 15 amino acids.

This chain links TRBV27 with TRBJ2-3; 8 nucleotides align to TRBD2. This CDR3 contains 16 residues. Germline V gene data show CDR1 as MNHEY and CDR2 as SMNVEV (reference sequence). V was clipped by 5 bases and J by 6 bases; unmatched bases: 13. The CDR3 region is CASSLLGTRGADTQYF. The CDR3 nucleotides read TGTGCCAGCAGTCTCCTAGGGACTAGGGGCGCGGATACGCAGTATTTT.

The gene calls are TRBV28 and TRBJ2-1; TRBD1 is a possible D gene (5 bases). Germline V lookup: CDR1 MDHEN, CDR2 SYDVKM. V was cut by 5 bases and J by 4 bases, with 18 bases left in between. The CDR3 runs 16 residues. CDR3 DNA: TGTGCCAGCAGTAGTATCAAGGAGAAGGGGTACAATGAGCAGTTCTTC. Translating gives CASSSIKEKGYNEQFF.

The sample holds many counts of this clonotype. The chain uses TRBV4-1 and TRBJ2-5; TRBD1 aligns across 8 bases. The junction had 6 bases not matched to a gene; V was cut back by 1 base and J by 5 bases. Germline V gene sequence: CDR1 MGHRA, CDR2 YSYEKL. This CDR3 is built from 15 residues. The CDR3 DNA follows: TGCGCCAGCAGCCAAGGACAGGGGTCGTCCGAGACCCAGTACTTC. Its protein product is CASSQGQGSSETQYF.

This clonotype was detected a few times. J is TRBJ1-2 and V is TRBV29-1; D not resolved. V lost 8 bases and J lost 2, with 12 bases in between. CDR3 length: 12 residues. The germline gives CDR1 SQVTM, CDR2 ANQGSEA. The CDR3 reads CSTKGGNYGYTF. CDR3 bases: TGCAGCACAAAGGGAGGGAACTATGGCTACACCTTC.

V gene TRBV6-6 combines with J gene TRBJ1-1; D might be TRBD1 (6 bases). The CDR3 totals 16 residues. Trimming pared 2 bases from V and 0 bases from J, leaving 13 bases between. Germline CDR1 is MNHNY and CDR2 is SVGAGI (reference sequence). CDR3 sequence reads: CASSYPPTGLNTEAFF. The CDR3 DNA reads as TGTGCCAGCAGTTACCCACCGACAGGTTTGAACACTGAAGCTTTCTTT.

The chain links TRBV28 to TRBJ1-5; D possibly corresponds to TRBD1 (6 bases). Germline V gene sequence: CDR1 MDHEN, CDR2 SYDVKM. The V and J ends lost 6 bases and 4 bases respectively, with 22 bases between them. The CDR3 loop spans 17 amino acids. Here the CDR3 reads CASRGTRQAPRNQPQHF. The CDR3 DNA reads as TGTGCCAGCAGGGGGACCCGACAGGCTCCACGAAATCAGCCCCAGCATTTT.

This clonotype was picked up a small number of times. V usage is TRBV5-1 and J usage is TRBJ2-3; D perhaps matches TRBD1 (6 bases). The length of the CDR3 is 14 residues. The ends were cut back, 8 bases at V and 4 bases at J, with 17 bases in the middle. Germline values: CDR1 SGHRS, CDR2 YFSETQ. As DNA, the CDR3 is TGCGCCAGTTTTCCAGGGGCGGTCTCAGATACGCAGTATTTT. Its protein product is CASFPGAVSDTQYF. Drawing the rest from reference TRBV5-1 and TRBJ2-3, the complete variable domain is KAGVTQTPRYLIKTRGQQVTLSCSPISGHRSVSWYQQTPGQGLQFLFEYFSETQRNKGNFPGRFSGRQFSNSRSEMNVSTLELGDSALYLCASFPGAVSDTQYFGPGTRLTVL.

The J gene is TRBJ2-7, the V gene TRBV20-1; TRBD1 might be the D (5 bases). This CDR3 region has 12 residues. In germline, CDR1 is DFQATT, CDR2 SNEGSKA (reference sequence). Trimming left V 8 bases short and J 0 bases short, with 11 bases between. The CDR3 region has the DNA TGCAGTCTAGGGGTCAGCTCCTACGAGCAGTACTTC. Residues: CSLGVSSYEQYF.

The genes are TRBV29-1 and TRBJ2-5, with TRBD1 matching over 9 bases. This CDR3 is 15 amino acids long. Trimming cost V 3 bases and J 5 bases; bases outside gene matches: 10. Germline CDR1 and CDR2: SQVTM and ANQGSEA. The CDR3 region is CSVEPHRGLEETQYF. CDR3 DNA: TGCAGCGTTGAGCCGCACAGGGGGCTGGAGGAGACCCAGTACTTC. Based on the CDR3 plus reference TRBV29-1 and TRBJ2-5, the full variable domain is SAVISQKPSRDICQRGTSLTIQCQVDSQVTMMFWYRQQPGQSLTLIATANQGSEATYESGFVIDKFPISRPNLTFSTLTVSNMSPEDSSIYLCSVEPHRGLEETQYFGPGTRLLVL.

This clonotype was observed a few times. The V and J genes are TRBV7-2 and TRBJ2-5; D may be TRBD1 (5 bases). The germline V gene has CDR1 SGHTA and CDR2 FQGNSA. Trimming took 5 bases from V and 2 from J, leaving 12 bases between them. CDR3 length: 14 residues. The CDR3 sequence is CASSPRGQQETQYF. The CDR3 nucleotides read TGTGCCAGCAGCCCACGTGGACAACAAGAGACCCAGTACTTC.